These 16 T cell receptor beta chains were all obtained from the same sample, sequenced in a study of blood T cell repertoires in COVID-19. Measured with immunoSEQ multiplex PCR; TCRdb has only the in-frame clones, and not every one. The sample lists about 240,000 clones, approximately 86% seen once, with 3.3% in the top ten. Sequencing used PBMCs or T cells enriched from blood (not recorded which). The receptors originated from a woman in her forties with acute COVID-19.

The V and J genes are TRBV28 and TRBJ1-4; 11 nucleotides agree with TRBD1. V was pared by 7 bases and J by 5 bases, with 3 bases of the junction left unmatched. CDR1 is MDHEN, CDR2 SYDVKM, per germline. The CDR3 contains 14 residues. The CDR3: CASNRDRGNEKLFF. The CDR3 DNA is TGTGCCAGCAACCGGGACAGGGGGAATGAAAAACTGTTTTTT. The full variable domain, its missing parts supplied by reference TRBV28 and TRBJ1-4, is DVKVTQSSRYLVKRTGEKVFLECVQDMDHENMFWYRQDPGLGLRLIYFSYDVKMKEKGDIPEGYSVSREKKERFSLILESASTNQTSMYLCASNRDRGNEKLFFGSGTQLSVL.

In this sample, this clone turned up once. This chain uses TRBV11-2 with TRBJ2-4; tentatively, D is TRBD2 (5 bases). From germline, CDR1 is SGHAT and CDR2 FQNNGV. Trimming shortened V by 3 bases and J by 0 bases, and 18 bases separated the two germline ends. This CDR3 contains 18 residues. For the CDR3, the DNA is TGTGCCAGCAGCTTTGGCGGGTCCGCCTCGGTAGCCAAAAACATTCAGTACTTC. Residues: CASSFGGSASVAKNIQYF.

The chain combines TRBV14 with TRBJ1-1; no firm D call. Germline V gene lookup returns CDR1 SGHDN and CDR2 FVKESK. The CDR3 is made up of 14 amino acids. Trimming cost V 4 bases and J 4 bases, with 13 bases left between them. The CDR3 spells CASSLLFQRTEAFF. The CDR3, as DNA: TGTGCCAGCAGCCTCCTGTTCCAGCGCACTGAAGCTTTCTTT.

This clone was picked up a small number of times. This chain links TRBV4-2 with TRBJ2-5, with 9 bases matching TRBD2. CDR3 length: 18 residues. Germline V gives CDR1 LGHNA, CDR2 YNFKEQ. V trimming: 1 base; J trimming: 7 bases; junction bases outside the gene matches: 16. The DNA for the CDR3 is TGTGCCAGCAGCCAAGTACTTTCCGGGACTAGCCCAGAAGGGACCCAGTACTTC. Protein sequence: CASSQVLSGTSPEGTQYF.

CDR3 coding DNA: TGTGCCAGCAGCTGGGGGACAGGGACAAATTCACCCCTCCACTTT. Its protein is CASSWGTGTNSPLHF. V usage is TRBV6-5 and J usage is TRBJ1-6; 9 nucleotides agree with TRBD1. This CDR3 contains 15 residues. J lost 7 bases, V lost 6 bases, and 7 bases had no gene match. CDR1 and CDR2 (germline): MNHEY, SVGAGI.

The chain couples TRBV7-3 to TRBJ2-7; weak D call: TRBD1 (6 bases). The CDR3 runs to 14 residues. V gave up 2 bases and J gave up 2 bases, with 10 bases separating them. Germline assignment: CDR1 SGHTA and CDR2 FQGTGA. This CDR3 reads CASSLVPGAYEQYF. The CDR3 nucleotides are TGTGCCAGCAGCTTAGTACCAGGGGCCTACGAGCAGTACTTC. Looking up the rest from reference TRBV7-3 and TRBJ2-7 gives the full variable domain: GAGVSQTPSNKVTEKGKYVELRCDPISGHTALYWYRQSLGQGPEFLIYFQGTGAADDSGLPNDRFFAVRPEGSVSTLKIQRTERGDSAVYLCASSLVPGAYEQYFGPGTRLTVT.

The chain has TRBV4-1 and TRBJ2-2; 7 bases are a match to TRBD2. The CDR3 has 16 amino acids. Trimming cost V 0 bases and J 5 bases; bases outside gene matches: 6. Per the germline V gene, CDR1 is MGHRA and CDR2 is YSYEKL. The DNA for the CDR3 is TGCGCCAGCAGCCAAGAAAGGCTAGCGGTTACCGGGGAGCTGTTTTTT. It translates to CASSQERLAVTGELFF.

This chain links TRBV2 with TRBJ1-1; D perhaps matches TRBD1 (6 bases). This CDR3 region has 15 residues. Germline V gene sequence: CDR1 SNHLY, CDR2 FYNNEI. Between the trimmed V and J ends, which lost 11 bases and 5 bases, there was a span of 24 bases. CDR3 sequence: CAGGEPAGARTEAFF. CDR3 in DNA: TGTGCCGGAGGGGAACCAGCGGGGGCCAGGACTGAAGCTTTCTTT.

The chain has TRBV19 and TRBJ2-1; 9 positions agree with TRBD1. Germline V gene lookup returns CDR1 LNHDA and CDR2 SQIVND (reference sequence). This CDR3 spans 15 amino acids. V lost 5 bases, J lost 9 bases, and 11 bases stayed unmatched. In DNA form, the CDR3 reads TGTGCCAGTAGTCCTCAAGCGGGACAGGGTTTTGAGCAGTTCTTC. It is translated as CASSPQAGQGFEQFF.

This chain connects TRBV7-2 to TRBJ2-7, with 7 bases identical to TRBD2. The length of the CDR3 is 15 residues. The trim removed 0 bases at V and 2 bases at J, leaving 4 bases unmatched. Germline V gene sequence: CDR1 SGHTA, CDR2 FQGNSA. The CDR3 nucleotides are TGTGCCAGCAGCTTAGCGGGCGGGAGCGCCTACGAGCAGTACTTC. Translation gives CASSLAGGSAYEQYF. The whole variable domain, remainder taken from reference TRBV7-2 and TRBJ2-7, is GAGVSQSPSNKVTEKGKDVELRCDPISGHTALYWYRQSLGQGLEFLIYFQGNSAPDKSGLPSDRFSAERTGGSVSTLTIQRTQQEDSAVYLCASSLAGGSAYEQYFGPGTRLTVT.

This clone appeared once. The chain carries TRBV19 and TRBJ2-2, with 13 positions matching TRBD2. Germline assignment: CDR1 LNHDA and CDR2 SQIVND (reference sequence). This CDR3 spans 17 amino acids. V lost 7 bases to trimming and J lost 1 base; unmatched junction nucleotides: 6. In DNA form, the CDR3 reads TGTGCCAGTACAGGACTAGCGGGAGAATGGAACACCGGGGAGCTGTTTTTT. Translation: CASTGLAGEWNTGELFF.

The chain recombines TRBV27 with TRBJ2-7; 7 bases are shared with TRBD2. In germline, CDR1 is MNHEY, CDR2 SMNVEV (reference sequence). The V segment lost 5 bases and the J segment 6 bases; nucleotides outside the gene matches: 10. This CDR3 is 14 amino acids long. CDR3 loop: CASSPRGGPFEQYF. In DNA, the CDR3 is TGTGCCAGCAGTCCCCGCGGGGGTCCCTTCGAGCAGTACTTC.

This chain uses TRBV5-1 with TRBJ2-5; a weak D match, TRBD2 (6 bases). The CDR3 extends over 16 amino acids. Germline V gene lookup returns CDR1 SGHRS and CDR2 YFSETQ. V lost 1 base to trimming and J lost 9 bases, with 22 bases between them. This CDR3 reads CASSLLTVGGDRAQYF. The CDR3 DNA follows: TGCGCCAGCAGCTTGTTAACGGTCGGAGGGGACCGGGCCCAGTACTTC.

The gene calls are TRBV2 and TRBJ1-2; D gene ambiguous. The V gene's germline CDR1 is SNHLY and CDR2 FYNNEI. V was shortened by 3 bases and J by 2 bases, with 19 bases between the two germline ends. The CDR3 extends over 17 amino acids. Here the CDR3 DNA reads TGTGCCAGCAGTGAGAACCCGGATAGCGCGGTGAACTATGGCTACACCTTC. The encoded protein is CASSENPDSAVNYGYTF.

This chain joins TRBV5-1 and TRBJ1-6; D is perhaps TRBD1 (6 bases). Trimming removed 10 bases from V and 8 bases from J, with 13 bases in between. There are 12 residues in the CDR3. The germline CDR1 and CDR2 sequences are SGHRS and YFSETQ. The CDR3 coding sequence is TGCGCCCCCCGAGGGGGTGATTCACCCCTCCACTTT. Translating gives CAPRGGDSPLHF.

This clone was seen just once. The DNA for the CDR3 is TGTGCCAGCAGTGAAGCGCCTCACCCGACAGGGGCCTTCTACAATGAGCAGTTCTTC. This gives the protein CASSEAPHPTGAFYNEQFF. This rearrangement joins TRBV6-1 to TRBJ2-1; 8 bases fit TRBD1. The V gene's germline CDR1 is MNHNS and CDR2 SASEGT. The CDR3 contains 19 residues. Losses at the gene ends were 0 bases for V and 3 bases for J; bases not matched to a gene: 13.